The clone carrying this T cell receptor beta chain has a handful of counts. Its cognate antigen is unknown. Trimming shortened V by 4 bases and J by 4 bases, and 16 bases separated the two germline ends. Per the germline V gene, CDR1 is MDHEN and CDR2 is SYDVKM. The CDR3 loop spans 15 amino acids. The people who gave samples were healthy Caucasians from Russia, aged about 6 to 100. Per sample, at least 5 micrograms of total RNA were extracted. This entry belongs to a study of blood T cells in healthy people across ages. Study-level points and caveats: Estimates based on one million T cells were treated as lower bounds.

Primed by a sample-barcoded 5' primer and a J-beta primer mix, a second PCR proceeded for about 6 to 11 cycles. TCRdb recomputed calls from the 5' RACE reads with MiXCR, one row per CDR3 protein. This table has over a million distinct CDR3 sequences, approximately 40% appearing once. The clonotype originates from a woman under 30 in good health. Sequencing was carried out using blood. This chain joins TRBV28 and TRBJ2-5; the D is unclear. The CDR3 bases are TGTGCCAGCAGTTCGGAAGGATCGGCTCGAGAGACCCAGTACTTC. Translation: CASSSEGSARETQYF.